The TCR beta chain under discussion was sequenced for a study of blood T cell repertoires in COVID-19. Sequenced by immunoSEQ multiplex PCR; TCRdb stores in-frame clones only, minus some. The sample lists about 95,000 clones; 84% were seen once. Per the germline V gene, CDR1 is MNHEY and CDR2 is SMNVEV (reference sequence). This CDR3 has 15 amino acids. The junction had 9 bases not matched to a gene; V was cut back by 4 bases and J by 7 bases. This chain links TRBV27 with TRBJ1-2; TRBD1 matches at 10 bases. Sequenced sample: peripheral blood. The receptor was isolated from a human donor in a cohort sampled during active COVID-19. The CDR3 sequence is CASSSSGQGLAGYTF. Here the CDR3 DNA reads TGTGCCAGCAGTTCCTCGGGACAGGGGCTGGCTGGCTACACCTTC.